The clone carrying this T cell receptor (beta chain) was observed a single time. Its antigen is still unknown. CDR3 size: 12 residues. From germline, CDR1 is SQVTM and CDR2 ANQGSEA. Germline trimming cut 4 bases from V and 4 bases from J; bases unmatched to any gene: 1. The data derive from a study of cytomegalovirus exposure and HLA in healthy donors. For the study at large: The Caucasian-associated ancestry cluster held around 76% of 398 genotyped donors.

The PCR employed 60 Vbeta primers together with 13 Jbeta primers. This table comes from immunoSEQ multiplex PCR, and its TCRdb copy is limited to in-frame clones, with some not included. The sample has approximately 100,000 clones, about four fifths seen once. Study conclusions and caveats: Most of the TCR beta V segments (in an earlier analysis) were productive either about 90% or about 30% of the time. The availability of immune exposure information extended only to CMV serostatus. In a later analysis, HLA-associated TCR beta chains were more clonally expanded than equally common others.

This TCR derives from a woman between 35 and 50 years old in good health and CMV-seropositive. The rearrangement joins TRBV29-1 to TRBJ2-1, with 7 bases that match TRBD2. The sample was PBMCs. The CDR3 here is CSVAREYNEQFF. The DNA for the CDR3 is TGCAGCGTTGCGCGGGAGTACAATGAGCAGTTCTTC.